This is a list of T cell receptor beta chains from one sample in a study of blood T cell repertoires in COVID-19. Some clones are missing from TCRdb's copy, which holds only in-frame ones; the method was immunoSEQ multiplex PCR. Of 100,000 or so clones listed, approximately 86% are singletons. The sample taken for sequencing was PBMCs or T cells enriched from blood (not recorded which). These receptors were collected from a woman between 50 and 59 years old who had recovered from COVID-19. Both conserved end residues are trimmed from each CDR3.

j_gene,v_gene,CDR3aa
TRBJ2-1,TRBV5-5,ASSPPLAGYNEQF
TRBJ2-1,TRBV10-1,ASSGGDRGDNEQF
TRBJ2-1,TRBV9,ASSVALMSGGRDEQF
TRBJ2-3,TRBV3-1/TRBV3-2,ASSRTSGATDTQY
TRBJ2-7,TRBV27,ASSPQGQGVSYEQY
TRBJ2-3,TRBV29-1,SAEAGGTDTQY
TRBJ2-7,TRBV2,ASRRNLDSEQY
TRBJ1-1,TRBV10-1,ASSESTAMNTEAF
TRBJ1-2,TRBV27,ASSSQGAWYGYT
TRBJ1-2,TRBV24-1,ATSQRDRDGYT
TRBJ2-1,TRBV27,ASSLTSVLAGVEQF
TRBJ1-2,TRBV28,ASSFLQELYGYT
TRBJ1-2,TRBV28,ASTGVSGYT
TRBJ1-2,TRBV19,ASTPTGHYGYT
TRBJ2-1,TRBV4-1,ASSQSLGLAGVYNEQF
TRBJ1-2,TRBV28,ASSFMGDYGYT
TRBJ1-4,TRBV3-1/TRBV3-2,ASSQGGGGEKLF
TRBJ2-7,TRBV9,ASSSGVWDYEQY
TRBJ1-3,TRBV5-1,ASSQGTKSGNTIY
TRBJ2-3,TRBV28,ASSLLLEGEGDTQY
TRBJ1-1,TRBV28,ASSFLPHAGTDNTEAF
TRBJ2-2,TRBV7-9,ASSLGPSNTGELF
TRBJ2-7,TRBV19,ASSNPGQGAYEQY
TRBJ2-1,TRBV5-1,ASSADRANSYNEQF
TRBJ2-1,TRBV10-2,ASRGLAGDNEQF
TRBJ2-7,TRBV7-2,ASSQGAPSTYEQY
TRBJ2-7,TRBV18,ASSSNGGPSYEQY
TRBJ2-2,TRBV28,ASSLAGPTGELF
TRBJ1-1,TRBV7-8,ASSLRGGTEAF